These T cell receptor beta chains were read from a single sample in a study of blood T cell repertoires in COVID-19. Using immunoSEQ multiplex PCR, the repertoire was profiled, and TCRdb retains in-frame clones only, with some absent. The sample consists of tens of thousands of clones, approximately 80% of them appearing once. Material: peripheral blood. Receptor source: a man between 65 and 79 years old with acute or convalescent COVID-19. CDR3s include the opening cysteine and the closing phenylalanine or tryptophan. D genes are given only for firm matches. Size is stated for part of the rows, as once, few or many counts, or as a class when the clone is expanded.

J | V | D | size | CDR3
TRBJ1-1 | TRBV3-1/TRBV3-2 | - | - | CASSPSGAGGTEAFF
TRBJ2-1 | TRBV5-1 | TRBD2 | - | CASSPGTSGSYNEQFF
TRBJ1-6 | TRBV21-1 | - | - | CASSKRTPAGGRNSPLHF
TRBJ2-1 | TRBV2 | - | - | CASTLEQGYEQFF
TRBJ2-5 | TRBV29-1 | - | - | CSVTKGGAQETQYF
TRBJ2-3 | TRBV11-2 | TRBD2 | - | CASSLAGLATDTQYF
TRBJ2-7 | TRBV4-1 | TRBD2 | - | CASSPLAGGPSREQYF
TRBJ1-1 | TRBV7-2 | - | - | CASSVTRNTEAFF
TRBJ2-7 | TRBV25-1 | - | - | CASIDDRAPYEQYF
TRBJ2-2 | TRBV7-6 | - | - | CASSLNPSAGGELFF
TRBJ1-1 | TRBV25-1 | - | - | CASSAQGNTEAFF
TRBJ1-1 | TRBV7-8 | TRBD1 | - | CASSGTGYNTEAFF
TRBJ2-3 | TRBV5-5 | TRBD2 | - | CASSLGLGTDTQYF
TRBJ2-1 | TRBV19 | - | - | CASRKGGQPHNEQFF
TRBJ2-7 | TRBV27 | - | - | CASSFESGPYEQYF
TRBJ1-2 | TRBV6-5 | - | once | CASSRSPGYGYTF
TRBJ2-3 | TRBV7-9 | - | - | CASSLGAGDVFGSTDTQYF
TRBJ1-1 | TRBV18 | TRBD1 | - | CASSQTGGNTEAFF
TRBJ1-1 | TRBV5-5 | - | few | CASSLDWGEDTEAFF
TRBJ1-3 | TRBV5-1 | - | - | CASRPGGSYSGNTIYF
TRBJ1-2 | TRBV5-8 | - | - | CASSMAGAGYTF
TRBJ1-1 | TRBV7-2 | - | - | CASSLLPGGDTEAFF
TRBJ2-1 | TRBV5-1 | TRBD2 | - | CASSTLAGGFYNEQFF
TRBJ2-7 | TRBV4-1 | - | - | CASSQAVLSYEQYF
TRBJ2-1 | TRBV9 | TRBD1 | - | CASSSRRDRGNEQFF
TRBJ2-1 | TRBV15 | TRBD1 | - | CATSSRDRTYNEQFF
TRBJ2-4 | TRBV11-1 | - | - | CASSADTLKNIQYF
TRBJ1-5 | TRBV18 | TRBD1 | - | CASSDRVPGQPQHF
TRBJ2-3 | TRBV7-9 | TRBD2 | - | CATGTSGTDTQYF
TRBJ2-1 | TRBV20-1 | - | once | CSASGVWSSYNEQFF
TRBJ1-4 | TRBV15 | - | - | CATSRRTRSVEKLFF
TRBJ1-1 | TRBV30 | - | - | CAWSVQVNTEAFF
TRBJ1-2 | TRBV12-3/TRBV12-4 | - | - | CASSGQLDYGYTF